This T cell receptor (beta chain) came from a study of blood T cell repertoires in COVID-19. Germline-derived CDR1 and CDR2 are SGHDN and FVKESK. V lost 4 bases, J lost 0 bases, and 12 bases lay in between. The CDR3 is made up of 15 amino acids. Per the authors' pipeline: Estimation of nucleated cell counts was performed using reference gene primer amplification. Only in-frame clones appear in the TCRdb table, and some are missing; sequencing was by immunoSEQ multiplex PCR. The DNA was the basis for D and trimming; V, J and clone size are from that table. The table lists about 200,000 clones, approximately 85% of them singletons.

The chain employs TRBV14 and TRBJ1-1, with D possibly being TRBD1 (6 bases). Sequences were obtained from peripheral blood. The origin of this receptor is a woman in her 70s with COVID-19, enrolled during active disease. The CDR3 loop reads CASSRVQGVNTEAFF. DNA of the CDR3: TGTGCCAGCAGCCGGGTACAGGGTGTGAACACTGAAGCTTTCTTT.